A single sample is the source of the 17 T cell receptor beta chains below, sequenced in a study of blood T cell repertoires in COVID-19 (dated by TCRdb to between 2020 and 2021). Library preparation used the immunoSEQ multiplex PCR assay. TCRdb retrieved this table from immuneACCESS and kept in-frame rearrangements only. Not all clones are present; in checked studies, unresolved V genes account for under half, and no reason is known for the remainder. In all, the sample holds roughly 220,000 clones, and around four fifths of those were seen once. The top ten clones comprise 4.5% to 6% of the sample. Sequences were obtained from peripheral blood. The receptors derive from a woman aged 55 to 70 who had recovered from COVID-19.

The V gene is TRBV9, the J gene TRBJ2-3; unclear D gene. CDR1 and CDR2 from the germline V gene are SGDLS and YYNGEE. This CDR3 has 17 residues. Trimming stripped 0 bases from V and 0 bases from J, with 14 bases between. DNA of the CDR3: TGTGCCAGCAGCGTAGCTACGTGGGCTGGTAGCACAGATACGCAGTATTTT. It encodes CASSVATWAGSTDTQYF.

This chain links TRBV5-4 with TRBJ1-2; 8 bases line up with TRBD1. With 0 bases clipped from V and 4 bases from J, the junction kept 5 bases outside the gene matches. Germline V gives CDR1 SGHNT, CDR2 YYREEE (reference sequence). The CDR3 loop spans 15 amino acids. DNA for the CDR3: TGTGCCAGCAGCTTGGGGGACAGGAGAGGCTATGGCTACACCTTC. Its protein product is CASSLGDRRGYGYTF.

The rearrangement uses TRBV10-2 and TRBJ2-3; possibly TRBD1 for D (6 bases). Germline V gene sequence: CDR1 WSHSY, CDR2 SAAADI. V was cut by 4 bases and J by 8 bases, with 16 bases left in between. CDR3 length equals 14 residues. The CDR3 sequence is CASSGDTFTGTQYF. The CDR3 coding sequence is TGCGCCAGCAGTGGGGACACCTTCACGGGTACGCAGTATTTT.

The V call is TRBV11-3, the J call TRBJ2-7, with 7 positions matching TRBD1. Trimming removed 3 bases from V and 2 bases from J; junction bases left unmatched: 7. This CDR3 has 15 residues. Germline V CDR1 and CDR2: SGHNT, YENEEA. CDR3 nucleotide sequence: TGTGCCAGCAGCTTGGGCCGGGACAGAGCCTACGAGCAGTACTTC. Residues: CASSLGRDRAYEQYF.

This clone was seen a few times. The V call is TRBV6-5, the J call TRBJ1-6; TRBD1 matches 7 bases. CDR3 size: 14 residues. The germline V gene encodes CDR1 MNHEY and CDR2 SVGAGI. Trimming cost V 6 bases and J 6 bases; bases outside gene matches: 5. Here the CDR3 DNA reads TGTGCCAGCAGACAGACAGGGAGTAATTCACCCCTCCACTTT. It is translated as CASRQTGSNSPLHF.

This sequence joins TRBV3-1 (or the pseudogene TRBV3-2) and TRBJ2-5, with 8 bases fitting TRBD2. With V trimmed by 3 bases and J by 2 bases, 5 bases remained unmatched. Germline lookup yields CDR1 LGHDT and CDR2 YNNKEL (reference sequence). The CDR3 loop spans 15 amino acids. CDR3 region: CASSHGGGPQETQYF. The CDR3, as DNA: TGTGCCAGCAGCCACGGCGGGGGGCCTCAAGAGACCCAGTACTTC.

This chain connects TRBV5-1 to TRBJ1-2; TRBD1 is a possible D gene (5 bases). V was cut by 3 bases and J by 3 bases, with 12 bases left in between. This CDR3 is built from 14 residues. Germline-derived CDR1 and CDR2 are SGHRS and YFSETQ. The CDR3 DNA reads TGCGCCAGCAGCTCGACCCAGGGCGACTATGGCTACACCTTC. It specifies CASSSTQGDYGYTF.

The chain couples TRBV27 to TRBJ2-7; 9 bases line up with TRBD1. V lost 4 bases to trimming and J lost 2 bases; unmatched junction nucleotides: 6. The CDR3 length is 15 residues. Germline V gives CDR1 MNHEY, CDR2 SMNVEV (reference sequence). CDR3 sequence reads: CASSSPGQGAYEQYF. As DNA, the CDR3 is TGTGCCAGCAGTTCGCCGGGACAGGGAGCCTACGAGCAGTACTTC.

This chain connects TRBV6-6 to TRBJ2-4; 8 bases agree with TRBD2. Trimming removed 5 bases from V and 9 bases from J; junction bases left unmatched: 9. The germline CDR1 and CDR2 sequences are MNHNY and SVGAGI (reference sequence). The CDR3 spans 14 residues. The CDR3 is CASSVPGLGIIQYF. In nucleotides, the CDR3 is TGTGCCAGCAGTGTGCCGGGACTAGGAATCATTCAGTACTTC.

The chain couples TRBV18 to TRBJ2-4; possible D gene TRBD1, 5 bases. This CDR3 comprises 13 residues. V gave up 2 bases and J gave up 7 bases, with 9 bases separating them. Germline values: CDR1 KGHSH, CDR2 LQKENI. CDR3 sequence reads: CASSPGAGNIQYF. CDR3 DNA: TGTGCCAGCTCACCAGGGGCAGGGAACATTCAGTACTTC.

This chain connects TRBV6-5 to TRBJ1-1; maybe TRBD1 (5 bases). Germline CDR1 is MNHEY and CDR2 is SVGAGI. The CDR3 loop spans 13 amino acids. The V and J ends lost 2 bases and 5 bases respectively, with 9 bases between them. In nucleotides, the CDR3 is TGTGCCAGCAGTTACGGGGGGAGGACTGAAGCTTTCTTT. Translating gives CASSYGGRTEAFF.

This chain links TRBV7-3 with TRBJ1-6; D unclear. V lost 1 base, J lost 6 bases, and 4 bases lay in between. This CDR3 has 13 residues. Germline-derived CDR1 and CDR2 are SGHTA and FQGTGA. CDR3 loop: CASSLNRNSPLHF. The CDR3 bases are TGTGCCAGCAGCTTAAATCGTAATTCACCCCTCCACTTT.

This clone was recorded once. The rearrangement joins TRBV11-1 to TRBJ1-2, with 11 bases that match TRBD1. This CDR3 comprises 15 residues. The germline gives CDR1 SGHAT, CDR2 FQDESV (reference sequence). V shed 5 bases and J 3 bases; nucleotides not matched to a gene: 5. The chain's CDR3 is CASSTGQGADYGYTF. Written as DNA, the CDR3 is TGTGCCAGCAGCACCGGACAGGGGGCAGACTATGGCTACACCTTC.

The CDR3 protein is CASSSHRVNEQFF. The CDR3 coding sequence is TGTGCCAGCAGCTCTCATCGAGTCAATGAGCAGTTCTTC. The J gene is TRBJ2-1, the V gene TRBV11-2; D is unclear. The V end lost 4 bases, the J end lost 6 bases, and 10 bases lay between the germline ends. CDR1 SGHAT and CDR2 FQNNGV come from the germline V gene. The CDR3 extends over 13 amino acids.

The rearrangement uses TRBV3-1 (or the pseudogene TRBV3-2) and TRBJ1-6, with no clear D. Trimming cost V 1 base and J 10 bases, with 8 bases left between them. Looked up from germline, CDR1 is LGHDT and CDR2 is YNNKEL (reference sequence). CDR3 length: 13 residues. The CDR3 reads CASSQGASSPLHF. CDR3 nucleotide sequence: TGTGCCAGCAGCCAAGGAGCGTCCTCACCCCTCCACTTT.

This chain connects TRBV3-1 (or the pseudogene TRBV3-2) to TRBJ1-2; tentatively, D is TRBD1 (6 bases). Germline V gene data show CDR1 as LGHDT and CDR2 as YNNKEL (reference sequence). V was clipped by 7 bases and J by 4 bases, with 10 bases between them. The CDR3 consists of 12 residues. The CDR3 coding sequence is TGTGCCAGCAAGCGCAGGGGCTATGGCTACACCTTC. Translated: CASKRRGYGYTF.

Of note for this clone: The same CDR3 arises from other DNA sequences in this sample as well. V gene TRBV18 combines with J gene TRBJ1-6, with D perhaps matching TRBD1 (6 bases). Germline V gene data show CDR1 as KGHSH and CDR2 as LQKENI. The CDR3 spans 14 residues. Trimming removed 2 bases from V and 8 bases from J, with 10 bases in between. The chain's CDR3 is CASSPGGKDSPLHF. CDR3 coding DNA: TGTGCCAGCTCACCAGGGGGCAAGGATTCACCCCTCCACTTT. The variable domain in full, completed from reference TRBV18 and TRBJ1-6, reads NAGVMQNPRHLVRRRGQEARLRCSPMKGHSHVYWYRQLPEEGLKFMVYLQKENIIDESGMPKERFSAEFPKEGPSILRIQQVVRGDSAAYFCASSPGGKDSPLHFGNGTRLTVT.